The rows below give T cell receptor beta chains drawn from one sample of a study of T cells after yellow fever vaccination. TCRdb re-analysed the 5' RACE reads in MiXCR, keeping a single row per CDR3 protein. The sample carries fewer than 450,000 distinct CDR3 sequences, 3% to 4.5% recorded once. The specimen comprised PBMCs, sampled 5 days after the yellow fever booster vaccination. The origin of the receptors is a man aged 18 to 29 who received the YFV17D yellow fever vaccine. The CDR3 runs from the conserved cysteine through the conserved F or W. The D gene is left open where the match is weak. For some rows the clone size is stated as once, few or many, or as a class when expanded; others skip it.

TRBV19	many	TRBD2	14	TRBJ2-7	CASRGSGTSYEQYF	TGTGCCAGTAGGGGTTCCGGGACTAGCTACGAGCAGTACTTC
TRBV20-1	many	NA	12	TRBJ1-2	CSGGEANYGYTF	TGCAGTGGGGGGGAAGCTAACTATGGCTACACCTTC
TRBV3-1	many	NA	12	TRBJ1-6	CASSQDRSPLHF	TGTGCCAGCAGCCAAGACCGGTCACCCCTCCACTTT
TRBV4-1	NA	NA	12	TRBJ2-5	CASSQDVETQYF	TGCGCCAGCAGCCAAGATGTGGAGACCCAGTACTTC
TRBV4-3	few	NA	18	TRBJ2-2	CASSQDRALRQRSGELFF	TGCGCCAGCAGCCAAGATAGGGCCCTACGACAGCGCTCCGGGGAGCTGTTTTTT
TRBV4-1	many	NA	16	TRBJ1-1	CASSQGSWIGLEEAFF	TGCGCCAGCAGCCAAGGGTCTTGGATAGGCTTGGAAGAAGCTTTCTTT
TRBV29-1	few	NA	14	TRBJ2-7	CSVDSGWPSYEQYF	TGCAGCGTTGATTCGGGATGGCCGTCCTACGAGCAGTACTTC
TRBV30	few	NA	14	TRBJ2-5	CAWSPIRQGETQYF	TGTGCCTGGAGTCCCATACGGCAGGGGGAGACCCAGTACTTC
TRBV7-9	many	TRBD1	12	TRBJ2-1	CASSPRDREGFF	TGTGCCAGCAGTCCCCGGGACAGGGAGGGGTTCTTC
TRBV12-3/TRBV12-4	few	TRBD1	18	TRBJ1-6	CASSPLRRGLAYNSPLHF	TGTGCCAGCAGTCCACTTAGAAGGGGGCTCGCCTATAATTCACCCCTCCACTTT
TRBV20-1	few	NA	16	TRBJ2-3	CSALPSGLNLGDTQYF	TGCAGTGCTCTACCCTCGGGGCTAAATCTTGGGGATACGCAGTATTTT
TRBV12-3/TRBV12-4	many	NA	14	TRBJ1-2	CASSFRGGFYGYTF	TGTGCCAGCAGTTTCCGGGGCGGCTTCTATGGCTACACCTTC
TRBV12-3/TRBV12-4	NA	NA	14	TRBJ2-7	CASISAPGRGEQYF	TGTGCCAGCATCTCTGCCCCAGGCAGAGGCGAGCAGTACTTC
TRBV3-1	many	NA	13	TRBJ1-1	CASSQGTNTEAFF	TGTGCCAGCAGCCAAGGGACGAACACTGAAGCTTTCTTT